This T cell receptor (beta chain) was sequenced in a study of cytomegalovirus exposure and HLA in healthy donors. Vbeta (60) and Jbeta (13) primers were used in the PCR. Clones were read by immunoSEQ multiplex PCR, and TCRdb kept only the in-frame ones, dropping some. This table holds 150,000 to 200,000 clones, over 80% found once. In regard to this clone: Its antigen remains unidentified.

Study results and limitations: Cytomegalovirus-associated TCR beta chains were listed, numbering 150 to 200.

V shed 4 bases and J shed 5 bases, with 12 bases lying between them. Germline V CDR1 and CDR2: MNHEY, SVGAGI. There are 14 residues in the CDR3. Sequenced input: PBMCs. The V call is TRBV6-5, the J call TRBJ1-5; D perhaps matches TRBD1 (5 bases). This clonotype was sampled from a boy aged 2 to 10 in good health and CMV-seronegative. Written as DNA, the CDR3 is TGTGCCAGCAGTTCCGGCAGGGTCTATCAGCCCCAGCATTTT. As protein: CASSSGRVYQPQHF.